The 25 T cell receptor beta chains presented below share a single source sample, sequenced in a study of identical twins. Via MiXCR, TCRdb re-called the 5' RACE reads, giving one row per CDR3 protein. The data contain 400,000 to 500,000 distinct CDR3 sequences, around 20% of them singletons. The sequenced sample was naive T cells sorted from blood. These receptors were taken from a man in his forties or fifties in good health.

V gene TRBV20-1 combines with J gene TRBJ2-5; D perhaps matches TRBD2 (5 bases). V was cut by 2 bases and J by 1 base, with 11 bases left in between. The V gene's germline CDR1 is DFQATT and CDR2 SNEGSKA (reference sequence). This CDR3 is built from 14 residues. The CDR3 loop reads CSARYRGPQETQYF. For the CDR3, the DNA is TGCAGTGCTAGATACCGGGGTCCCCAAGAGACCCAGTACTTC.

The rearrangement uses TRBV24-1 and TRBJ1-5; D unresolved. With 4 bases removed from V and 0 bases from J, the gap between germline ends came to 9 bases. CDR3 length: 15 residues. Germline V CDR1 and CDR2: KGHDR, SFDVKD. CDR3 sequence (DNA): TGTGCCACCAGTGACGGGGTTAATAGCAATCAGCCCCAGCATTTT. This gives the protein CATSDGVNSNQPQHF.

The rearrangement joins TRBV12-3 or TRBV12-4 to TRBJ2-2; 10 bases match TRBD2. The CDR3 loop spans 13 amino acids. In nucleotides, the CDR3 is TGTGCTCTAGCGGGGGAGAACACCGGGGAGCTGTTTTTT. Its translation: CALAGENTGELFF.

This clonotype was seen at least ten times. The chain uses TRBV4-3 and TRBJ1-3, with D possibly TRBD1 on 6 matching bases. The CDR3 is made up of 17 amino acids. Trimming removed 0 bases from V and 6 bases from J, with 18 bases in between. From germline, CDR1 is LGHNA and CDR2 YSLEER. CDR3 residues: CASSQEYQDRWENTIYF. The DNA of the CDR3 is TGCGCCAGCAGCCAAGAATACCAGGACAGATGGGAAAACACCATATATTTT.

Here the CDR3 DNA reads TGTGCCAGCAGCTTAGATTTGGGGGCGCGGACCGGGGAGCTGTTTTTT. Its protein is CASSLDLGARTGELFF. The chain is built from TRBV7-2 and TRBJ2-2; possible D gene TRBD1, 6 bases. V was cut by 1 base and J by 5 bases, with 14 bases left in between. The CDR3 covers 16 residues. Looked up from germline, CDR1 is SGHTA and CDR2 is FQGNSA.

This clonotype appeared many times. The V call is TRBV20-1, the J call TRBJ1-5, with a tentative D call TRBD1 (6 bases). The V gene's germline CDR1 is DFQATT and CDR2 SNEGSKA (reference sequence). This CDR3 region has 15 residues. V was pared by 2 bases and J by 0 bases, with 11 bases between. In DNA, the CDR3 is TGCAGTGCTAGACCAGGGACATTTAGCAATCAGCCCCAGCATTTT. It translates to CSARPGTFSNQPQHF.

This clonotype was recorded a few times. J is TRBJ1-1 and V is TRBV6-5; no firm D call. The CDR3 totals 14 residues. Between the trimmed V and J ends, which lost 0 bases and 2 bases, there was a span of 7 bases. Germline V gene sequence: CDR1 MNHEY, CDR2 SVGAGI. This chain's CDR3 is CASSYSEVNTEAFF. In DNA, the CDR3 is TGTGCCAGCAGTTACTCGGAGGTAAACACTGAAGCTTTCTTT.

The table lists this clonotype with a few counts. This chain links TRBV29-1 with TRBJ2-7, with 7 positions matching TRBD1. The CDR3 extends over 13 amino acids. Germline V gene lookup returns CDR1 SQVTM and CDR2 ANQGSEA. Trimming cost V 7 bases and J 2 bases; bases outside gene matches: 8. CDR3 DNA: TGCAGCGCCCTGACAGGACAGGCCTACGAGCAGTACTTC. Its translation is CSALTGQAYEQYF.

The CDR3 DNA reads TGTGCGTCCGACAGGGCTCAAGAGACCCAGTACTTC. Translating gives CASDRAQETQYF. The chain has TRBV30 and TRBJ2-5; TRBD1 matches 7 bases. The germline gives CDR1 GTSNPN, CDR2 SVGIG (reference sequence). CDR3 size: 12 residues.

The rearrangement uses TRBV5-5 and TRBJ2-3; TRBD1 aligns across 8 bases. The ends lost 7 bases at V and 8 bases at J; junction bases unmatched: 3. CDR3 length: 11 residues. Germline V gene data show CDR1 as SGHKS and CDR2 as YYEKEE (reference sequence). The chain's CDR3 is CASLQGGTQYF. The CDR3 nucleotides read TGTGCCAGCCTACAGGGGGGTACGCAGTATTTT.

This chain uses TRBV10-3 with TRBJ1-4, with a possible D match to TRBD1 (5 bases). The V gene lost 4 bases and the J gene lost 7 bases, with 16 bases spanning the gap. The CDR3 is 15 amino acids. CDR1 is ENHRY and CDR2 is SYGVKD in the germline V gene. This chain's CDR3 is CAISALGQGSEKLFF. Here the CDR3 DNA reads TGTGCCATCAGTGCGCTCGGACAAGGTAGTGAAAAACTGTTTTTT.

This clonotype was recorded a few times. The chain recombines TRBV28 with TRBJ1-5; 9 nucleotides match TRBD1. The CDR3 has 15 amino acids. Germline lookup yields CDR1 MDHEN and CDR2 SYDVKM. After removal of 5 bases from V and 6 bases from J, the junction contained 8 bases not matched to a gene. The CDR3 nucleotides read TGTGCCAGCAGTGTCTACAGGGGGCGCATTCAGCCCCAGCATTTT. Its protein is CASSVYRGRIQPQHF.

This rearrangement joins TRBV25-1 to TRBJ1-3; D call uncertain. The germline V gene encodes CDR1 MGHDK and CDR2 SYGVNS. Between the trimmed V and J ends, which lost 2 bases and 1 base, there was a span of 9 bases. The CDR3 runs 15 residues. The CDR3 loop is CASSEGLGSGNTIYF. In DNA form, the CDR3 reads TGTGCCAGCAGTGAAGGGTTAGGGTCTGGAAACACCATATATTTT.

CDR3 in amino acids: CASSQDWSPTEAFF. The DNA of the CDR3 is TGCGCCAGCAGCCAAGATTGGAGCCCTACTGAAGCTTTCTTT. The chain employs TRBV4-3 and TRBJ1-1; unclear D gene. Germline CDR1 LGHNA, CDR2 YSLEER. V was pared by 0 bases and J by 5 bases, with 10 bases between. The CDR3 runs 14 residues.

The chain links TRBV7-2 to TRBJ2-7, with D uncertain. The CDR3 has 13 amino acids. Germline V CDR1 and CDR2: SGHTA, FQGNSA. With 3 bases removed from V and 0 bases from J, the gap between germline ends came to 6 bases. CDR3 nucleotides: TGTGCCAGCAGCTTCCAGAGCTCCTACGAGCAGTACTTC. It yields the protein CASSFQSSYEQYF.

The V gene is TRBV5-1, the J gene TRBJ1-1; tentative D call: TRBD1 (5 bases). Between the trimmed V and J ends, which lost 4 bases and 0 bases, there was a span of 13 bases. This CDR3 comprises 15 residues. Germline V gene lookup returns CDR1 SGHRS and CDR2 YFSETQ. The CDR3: CASSLTGDLNTEAFF. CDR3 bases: TGCGCCAGCAGCCTTACTGGGGACCTGAACACTGAAGCTTTCTTT.

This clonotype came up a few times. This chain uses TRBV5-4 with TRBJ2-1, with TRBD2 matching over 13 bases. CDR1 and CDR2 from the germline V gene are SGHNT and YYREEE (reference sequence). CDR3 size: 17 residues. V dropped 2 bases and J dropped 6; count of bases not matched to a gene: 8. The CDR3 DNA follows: TGTGCCAGCAGCTTCTTGACTAGCGGGAGGTCGGGCAATGAGCAGTTCTTC. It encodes CASSFLTSGRSGNEQFF.

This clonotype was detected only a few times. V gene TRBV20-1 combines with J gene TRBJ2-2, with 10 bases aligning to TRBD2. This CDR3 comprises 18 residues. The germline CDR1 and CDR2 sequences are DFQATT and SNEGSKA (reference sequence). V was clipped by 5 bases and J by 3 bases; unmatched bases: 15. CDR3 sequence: CSASNSPSGRADTGELFF. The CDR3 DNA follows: TGCAGTGCTTCAAACTCGCCCAGCGGGAGGGCGGACACCGGGGAGCTGTTTTTT.

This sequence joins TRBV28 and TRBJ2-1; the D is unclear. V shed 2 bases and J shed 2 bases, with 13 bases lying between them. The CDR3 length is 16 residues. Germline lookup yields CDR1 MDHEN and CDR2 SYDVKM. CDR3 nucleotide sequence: TGTGCCAGCAGTTTACCAGAGGTCGGTACCTACAATGAGCAGTTCTTC. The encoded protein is CASSLPEVGTYNEQFF.

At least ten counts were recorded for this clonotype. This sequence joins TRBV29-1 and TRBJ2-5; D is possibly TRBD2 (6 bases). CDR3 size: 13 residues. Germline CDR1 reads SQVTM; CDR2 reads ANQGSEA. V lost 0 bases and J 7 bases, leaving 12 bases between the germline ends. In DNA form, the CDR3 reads TGCAGCGTTGAAGATGGTGTTAGCGGGACCCAGTACTTC. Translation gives CSVEDGVSGTQYF.

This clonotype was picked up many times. CDR3 loop: CASRQDRGGYEQYF. For the CDR3, the DNA is TGTGCCAGCAGACAAGACAGGGGGGGCTACGAGCAGTACTTC. V usage is TRBV27 and J usage is TRBJ2-7, with 9 bases matching TRBD1. V was clipped by 6 bases and J by 3 bases; unmatched bases: 6. Germline V CDR1 and CDR2: MNHEY, SMNVEV (reference sequence). The CDR3 extends over 14 amino acids.

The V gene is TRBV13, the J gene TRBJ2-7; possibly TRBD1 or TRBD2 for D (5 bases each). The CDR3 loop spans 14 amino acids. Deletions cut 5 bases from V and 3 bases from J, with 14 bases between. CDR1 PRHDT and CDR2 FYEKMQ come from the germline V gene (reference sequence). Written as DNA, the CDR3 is TGTGCCAGCAGCCTTAGGGACGGGAACTACGAGCAGTACTTC. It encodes CASSLRDGNYEQYF.

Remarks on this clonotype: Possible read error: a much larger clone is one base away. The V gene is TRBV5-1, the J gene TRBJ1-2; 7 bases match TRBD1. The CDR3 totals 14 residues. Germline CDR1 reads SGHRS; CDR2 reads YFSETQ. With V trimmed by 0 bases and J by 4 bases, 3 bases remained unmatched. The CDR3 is CASSLERTGYGYTF. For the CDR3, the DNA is TGCGCCAGCAGCTTGGAACGGACAGGCTATGGCTACACCTTC.

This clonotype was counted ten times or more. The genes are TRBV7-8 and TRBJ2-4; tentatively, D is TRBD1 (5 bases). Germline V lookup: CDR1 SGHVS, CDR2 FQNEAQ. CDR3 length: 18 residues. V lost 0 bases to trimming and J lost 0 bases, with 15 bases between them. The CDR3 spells CASSLAWLQTVAKNIQYF. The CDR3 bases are TGTGCCAGCAGCTTAGCGTGGCTACAGACAGTAGCCAAAAACATTCAGTACTTC.

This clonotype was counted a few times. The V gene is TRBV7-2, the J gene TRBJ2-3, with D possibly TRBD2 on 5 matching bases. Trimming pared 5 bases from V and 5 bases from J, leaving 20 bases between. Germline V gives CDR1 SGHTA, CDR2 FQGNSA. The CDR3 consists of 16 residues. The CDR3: CASSPVYVEEEDTQYF. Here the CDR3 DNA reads TGTGCCAGCAGCCCCGTATATGTAGAGGAGGAAGATACGCAGTATTTT.